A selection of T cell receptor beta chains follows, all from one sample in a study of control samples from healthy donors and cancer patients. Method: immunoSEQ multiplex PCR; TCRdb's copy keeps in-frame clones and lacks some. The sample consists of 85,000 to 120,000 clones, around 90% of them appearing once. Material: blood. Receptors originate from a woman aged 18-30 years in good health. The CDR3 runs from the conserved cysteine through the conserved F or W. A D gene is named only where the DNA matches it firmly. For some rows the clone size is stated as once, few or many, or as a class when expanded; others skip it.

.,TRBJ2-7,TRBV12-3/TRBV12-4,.,CASSPAGPYEQYF,TGTGCCAGCAGCCCAGCTGGGCCCTACGAGCAGTACTTC
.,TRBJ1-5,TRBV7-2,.,CASSRGGGNQPQHF,TGTGCCAGCAGCCGCGGGGGGGGGAATCAGCCCCAGCATTTT
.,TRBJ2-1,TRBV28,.,CASKEGYNEQFF,TGTGCCAGCAAGGAGGGGTACAATGAGCAGTTCTTC
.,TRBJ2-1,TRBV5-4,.,CASSFYGSPPEQFF,TGTGCCAGCAGCTTTTACGGGAGCCCTCCTGAGCAGTTCTTC
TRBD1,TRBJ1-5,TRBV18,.,CASARDRGIRPQHF,TGTGCCAGCGCCCGGGACAGGGGGATACGGCCCCAGCATTTT
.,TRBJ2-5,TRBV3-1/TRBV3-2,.,CASSQGGPRVPQYF,TGTGCCAGCAGCCAAGGAGGTCCCCGGGTCCCCCAGTACTTC
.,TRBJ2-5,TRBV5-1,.,CASSLYSGSGETQYF,TGCGCCAGCAGCTTGTACTCCGGGAGTGGGGAGACCCAGTACTTC
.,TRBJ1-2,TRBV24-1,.,CATSEAGLNGYTF,TGTGCCACCAGTGAAGCAGGTCTGAATGGCTACACCTTC
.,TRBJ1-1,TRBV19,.,CASSFGGGPYTEAFF,TGTGCCAGTAGTTTTGGAGGGGGACCCTACACTGAAGCTTTCTTT
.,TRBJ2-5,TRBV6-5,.,CASSYLGTETQYF,TGTGCCAGCAGTTACCTCGGAACCGAGACCCAGTACTTC
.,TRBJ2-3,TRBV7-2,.,CASSLLFTDTQYF,TGTGCCAGCAGCTTACTTTTCACAGATACGCAGTATTTT
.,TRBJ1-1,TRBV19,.,CASTIGRAGGTEAFF,TGTGCCAGTACTATAGGGCGGGCTGGGGGCACTGAAGCTTTCTTT
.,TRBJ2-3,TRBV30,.,CAWSLQENTQYF,TGTGCCTGGAGCCTACAAGAGAATACGCAGTATTTT
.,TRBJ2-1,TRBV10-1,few,CASSESSYNEQFF,TGCGCCAGCAGTGAGTCTTCCTACAATGAGCAGTTCTTC
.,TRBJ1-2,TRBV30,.,CAWITDVGYGYTF,TGTGCCTGGATTACAGACGTCGGCTATGGCTACACCTTC
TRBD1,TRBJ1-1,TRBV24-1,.,CATRPGTGGAGAEAFF,TGTGCCACCCGACCTGGGACAGGGGGCGCCGGAGCTGAAGCTTTCTTT
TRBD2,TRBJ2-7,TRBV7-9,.,CASSEGGTSGREQYF,TGTGCCAGCAGCGAGGGCGGGACTAGCGGGAGAGAGCAGTACTTC
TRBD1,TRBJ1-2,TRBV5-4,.,CASSLPRWGTANYGYTF,TGTGCCAGCAGCTTGCCCAGGTGGGGGACAGCTAACTATGGCTACACCTTC
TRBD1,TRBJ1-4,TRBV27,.,CASSGQGNEKLFF,TGTGCCAGCAGCGGACAGGGGAATGAAAAACTGTTTTTT
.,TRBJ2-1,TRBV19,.,CASSMRLERAPYNEQFF,TGTGCCAGTAGTATGCGCCTCGAGCGGGCGCCTTACAATGAGCAGTTCTTC
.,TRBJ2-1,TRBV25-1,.,CASRGTHNEQFF,TGTGCCAGCAGAGGGACGCACAATGAGCAGTTCTTC
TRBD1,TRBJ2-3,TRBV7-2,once,CASSLVSTGGADTQYF,TGTGCCAGCAGCTTAGTCTCGACAGGGGGCGCAGATACGCAGTATTTT
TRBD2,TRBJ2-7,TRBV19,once,CASSSGAAYEQYF,TGTGCCAGTAGCAGCGGGGCCGCCTACGAGCAGTACTTC
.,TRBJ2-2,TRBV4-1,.,CASQRIGSNTGELFF,TGCGCCAGCCAACGAATTGGCTCTAACACCGGGGAGCTGTTTTTT
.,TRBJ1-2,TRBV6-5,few,CASSYSGRLYGYTF,TGTGCCAGCAGTTACTCAGGACGGCTCTATGGCTACACCTTC
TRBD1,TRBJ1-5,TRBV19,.,CASSSTGGGNQPQHF,TGTGCCAGTAGTAGTACAGGGGGGGGCAATCAGCCCCAGCATTTT
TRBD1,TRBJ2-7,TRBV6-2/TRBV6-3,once,CASSYIRWSGGFNEQYF,TGTGCCAGCAGTTATATACGATGGTCAGGGGGATTCAACGAGCAGTACTTC
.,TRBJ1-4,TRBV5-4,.,CASSSTGTLNEKLFF,TGTGCCAGCAGCAGCACCGGGACCCTTAATGAAAAACTGTTTTTT
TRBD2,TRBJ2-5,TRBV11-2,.,CASSQSGEQETQYF,TGTGCCAGCAGCCAAAGCGGGGAGCAAGAGACCCAGTACTTC
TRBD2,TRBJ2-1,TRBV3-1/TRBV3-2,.,CASSRYWTSGIGNEQFF,TGTGCCAGCAGCCGCTACTGGACTAGCGGGATTGGCAATGAGCAGTTCTTC
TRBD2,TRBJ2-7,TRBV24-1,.,CATAGGFGDEQYF,TGTGCCACCGCGGGGGGATTTGGCGACGAGCAGTACTTC
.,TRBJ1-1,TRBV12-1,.,CASSFARGQQAFF,TGTGCCAGCAGCTTTGCGAGGGGACAGCAAGCTTTCTTT
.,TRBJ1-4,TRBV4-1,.,CASSQDRGTTNEKLFF,TGCGCCAGCAGCCAAGATAGAGGCACAACGAATGAAAAACTGTTTTTT
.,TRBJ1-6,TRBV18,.,CASSLQGTASPLHF,TGTGCCAGCTCACTACAGGGAACAGCTTCACCCCTCCACTTT
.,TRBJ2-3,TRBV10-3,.,CAIRGPTDTQYF,TGTGCCATCAGAGGACCCACAGATACGCAGTATTTT
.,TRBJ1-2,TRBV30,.,CAWSPRGGSYGYTF,TGTGCCTGGAGTCCCCGGGGGGGGTCGTATGGCTACACCTTC
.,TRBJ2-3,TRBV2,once,CASTGSDTQYF,TGTGCCAGCACTGGTTCCGATACGCAGTATTTT
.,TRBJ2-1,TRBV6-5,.,CASSWGRGEQFF,TGTGCCAGCTCCTGGGGGCGCGGTGAGCAGTTCTTC
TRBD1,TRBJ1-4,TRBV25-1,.,CASRQGDEKLFF,TGTGCCAGCAGGCAGGGGGATGAAAAACTGTTTTTT
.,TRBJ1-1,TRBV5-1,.,CASSGEQGRHTEAFF,TGCGCCAGCAGCGGAGAACAGGGTCGGCACACTGAAGCTTTCTTT
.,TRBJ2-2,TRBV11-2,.,CASSPQRGGELFF,TGTGCCAGCAGCCCCCAACGAGGCGGGGAGCTGTTTTTT
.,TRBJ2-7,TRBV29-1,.,CSALPRGSYEQYF,TGCAGCGCCCTCCCCCGGGGTTCCTACGAGCAGTACTTC
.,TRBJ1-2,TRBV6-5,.,CASSLIGGGYGYTF,TGTGCCAGCAGTTTGATAGGAGGGGGCTATGGCTACACCTTC
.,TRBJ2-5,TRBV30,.,CAWRGLLGETQYF,TGTGCCTGGCGGGGGCTATTAGGAGAGACCCAGTACTTC
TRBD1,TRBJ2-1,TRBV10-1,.,CASSALGSRDRQFF,TGCGCCAGCAGTGCCCTTGGGAGTCGGGACAGGCAGTTCTTC
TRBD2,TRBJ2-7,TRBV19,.,CASSMTSGGLSSYEQYF,TGTGCCAGTAGTATGACTAGCGGGGGCCTTAGCTCCTACGAGCAGTACTTC
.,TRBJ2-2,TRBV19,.,CASTLVLHTGELFF,TGTGCCAGTACCCTCGTCCTGCACACCGGGGAGCTGTTTTTT
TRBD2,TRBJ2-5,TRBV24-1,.,CATRPGLAGDRETQYF,TGTGCCACCAGACCCGGACTAGCGGGAGACCGAGAGACCCAGTACTTC
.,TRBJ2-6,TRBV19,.,CATKWGAGANVLTF,TGTGCCACTAAATGGGGGGCTGGGGCCAACGTCCTGACTTTC
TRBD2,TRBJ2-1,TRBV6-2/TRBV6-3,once,CASSYGLGLADIEQFF,TGTGCCAGCAGTTATGGTTTGGGACTAGCCGATATCGAGCAGTTCTTC
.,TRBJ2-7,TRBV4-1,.,CASSRWGSSYEQYF,TGCGCCAGCAGCCGATGGGGCAGCTCCTACGAGCAGTACTTC
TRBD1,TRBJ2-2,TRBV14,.,CASSRQGDTGELFF,TGTGCCAGCAGCCGCCAGGGGGACACCGGGGAGCTGTTTTTT
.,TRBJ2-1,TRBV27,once,CASSANRVNYNEQFF,TGTGCCAGCAGTGCAAACAGGGTTAACTACAATGAGCAGTTCTTC